The 30 T cell receptor beta chains listed next were all sequenced from one sample in a study of cytomegalovirus exposure and HLA in healthy donors. Primers: 60 Vbeta forward and 13 Jbeta reverse. The table came from immunoSEQ multiplex PCR; TCRdb's copy has only in-frame clones and leaves some out. This table has more than 80,000 clones, roughly 60% appearing once. Sequenced material: PBMCs. The receptors stem from a human donor in good health.

The chain is built from TRBV9 and TRBJ1-4; D might be TRBD1 (6 bases). Per germline, CDR1 SGDLS and CDR2 YYNGEE. Trimming cost V 4 bases and J 1 base, with 20 bases left between them. This CDR3 has 18 residues. Here the CDR3 DNA reads TGTGCCAGCAGCCCTCGGCAGGGGCTAAGAGGAACTAATGAAAAACTGTTTTTT. Protein: CASSPRQGLRGTNEKLFF. Full variable domain (remainder filled in from reference TRBV9 and TRBJ1-4): DSGVTQTPKHLITATGQRVTLRCSPRSGDLSVYWYQQSLDQGLQFLIQYYNGEERAKGNILERFSAQQFPDLHSELNLSSLELGDSALYFCASSPRQGLRGTNEKLFFGSGTQLSVL.

The V call is TRBV7-2, the J call TRBJ2-3, with 10 bases lining up with TRBD2. Germline CDR1 and CDR2: SGHTA and FQGNSA. With V trimmed by 0 bases and J by 5 bases, 8 bases remained unmatched. This CDR3 has 17 amino acids. CDR3 residues: CASSLAASGGAGDTQYF. Here the CDR3 DNA reads TGTGCCAGCAGCTTAGCCGCGAGCGGGGGGGCAGGAGATACGCAGTATTTT.

The chain joins TRBV7-8 to TRBJ1-3; TRBD1 agrees at 10 bases. This CDR3 contains 16 residues. Germline V gene sequence: CDR1 SGHVS, CDR2 FQNEAQ. V was clipped by 6 bases and J by 6 bases; unmatched bases: 11. The CDR3 region is CASRPTGQGRANTIYF. Here the CDR3 DNA reads TGTGCCAGCAGACCTACGGGACAGGGGCGTGCAAACACCATATATTTT.

The V call is TRBV30, the J call TRBJ2-3, with TRBD1 matching over 7 bases. Per germline, CDR1 GTSNPN and CDR2 SVGIG (reference sequence). V shed 3 bases, J shed 1 base, and the junction held 7 bases outside the gene matches. CDR3 length: 15 amino acids. CDR3 DNA sequence: TGTGCCTGGAGAATCGAGGGGGCTGGCACAGATACGCAGTATTTT. Translation gives CAWRIEGAGTDTQYF.

The chain joins TRBV2 to TRBJ2-7; D remains unclear. V dropped 7 bases and J dropped 3 bases, with 13 bases sitting between them. This CDR3 contains 13 residues. CDR1 SNHLY and CDR2 FYNNEI come from the germline V gene. For the CDR3, the DNA is TGTGCCAGCATGATGCAGGATTACTACGAGCAGTACTTC. Protein product: CASMMQDYYEQYF.

The CDR3 loop reads CASIILAGSTDTQYF. DNA for the CDR3: TGTGCCAGCATAATACTAGCGGGGTCTACAGATACGCAGTATTTT. This chain connects TRBV2 to TRBJ2-3; 10 positions match TRBD2. Looked up from germline, CDR1 is SNHLY and CDR2 is FYNNEI. The CDR3 covers 15 residues. V lost 7 bases to trimming and J lost 3 bases; unmatched junction nucleotides: 7.

The chain employs TRBV19 and TRBJ1-1; 11 nucleotides agree with TRBD1. J was trimmed by 7 bases and V by 6 bases; bases with no gene match: 7. This CDR3 is built from 14 residues. The germline V gene encodes CDR1 LNHDA and CDR2 SQIVND (reference sequence). The CDR3 DNA reads TGTGCCAGTAGGCCTCTCGGGACAGGGGGTGAAGCTTTCTTT. Its protein is CASRPLGTGGEAFF.

The rearrangement joins TRBV7-9 to TRBJ1-4; TRBD1 matches 8 bases. The V gene end was trimmed by 5 bases and the J gene end by 3 bases; junction bases not matched to a gene: 5. The CDR3 loop spans 15 amino acids. CDR1 SEHNR and CDR2 FQNEAQ come from the germline V gene (reference sequence). The CDR3 coding sequence is TGTGCCAGCAGCGCGACAGGGGCGGCTAATGAAAAACTGTTTTTT. It codes for CASSATGAANEKLFF. Full variable domain (missing parts from reference TRBV7-9 and TRBJ1-4): DTGVSQNPRHKITKRGQNVTFRCDPISEHNRLYWYRQTLGQGPEFLTYFQNEAQLEKSRLLSDRFSAERPKGSFSTLEIQRTEQGDSAMYLCASSATGAANEKLFFGSGTQLSVL.

This clone was found a few times. V gene TRBV7-2 combines with J gene TRBJ1-1; weak D call: TRBD1 (5 bases). In germline, CDR1 is SGHTA, CDR2 FQGNSA. The CDR3 is 13 amino acids. V lost 5 bases and J 4 bases, leaving 11 bases between the germline ends. The chain's CDR3 is CASSQERGTEAFF. The CDR3 coding sequence is TGTGCCAGCAGCCAGGAAAGGGGCACTGAAGCTTTCTTT.

The chain is built from TRBV2 and TRBJ2-7; 7 nucleotides agree with TRBD1. Germline lookup yields CDR1 SNHLY and CDR2 FYNNEI. This CDR3 has 15 amino acids. Losses at the gene ends were 8 bases for V and 0 bases for J; bases not matched to a gene: 10. The CDR3 reads CASRNQGVSSYEQYF. The CDR3 region has the DNA TGTGCCAGCCGAAATCAGGGGGTCTCCTCCTACGAGCAGTACTTC.

The rearrangement joins TRBV6-5 to TRBJ2-2; possible D gene TRBD1, 5 bases. Germline assignment: CDR1 MNHEY and CDR2 SVGAGI. This CDR3 has 15 amino acids. Between the trimmed V and J ends, which lost 0 bases and 2 bases, there was a span of 7 bases. The CDR3 sequence: CASSYSRVNTGELFF. In nucleotides, the CDR3 is TGTGCCAGCAGTTACTCCAGGGTCAACACCGGGGAGCTGTTTTTT.

This chain uses TRBV6-1 with TRBJ2-7; 8 nucleotides match TRBD2. The CDR3 covers 15 residues. V was pared by 7 bases and J by 0 bases, with 8 bases of the junction left unmatched. CDR1 and CDR2 from the germline V gene are MNHNS and SASEGT. The CDR3 loop reads CASIFSGGSSYEQYF. The CDR3 DNA is TGTGCCAGCATCTTCAGCGGGGGAAGCTCCTACGAGCAGTACTTC.

The J gene is TRBJ1-1, the V gene TRBV19; no clear D. The V gene's germline CDR1 is LNHDA and CDR2 SQIVND (reference sequence). V was clipped by 3 bases and J by 1 base, with 9 bases between them. The CDR3 length is 14 residues. In DNA, the CDR3 is TGTGCCAGTAGTATCGGACTAAAGAACACTGAAGCTTTCTTT. This gives the protein CASSIGLKNTEAFF.

The chain is built from TRBV7-2 and TRBJ2-7, with 12 bases matching TRBD1. The CDR3 spans 15 residues. Germline-derived CDR1 and CDR2 are SGHTA and FQGNSA. Losses at the gene ends were 5 bases for V and 6 bases for J; bases not matched to a gene: 8. CDR3 sequence reads: CASSQRDRGLGEQYF. In DNA form, the CDR3 reads TGTGCCAGCAGCCAAAGGGACAGGGGGCTTGGCGAGCAGTACTTC.

This clone occurred a few times. This CDR3 reads CASSLNWDRGAGYTF. The CDR3 bases are TGTGCCAGCAGCCTCAATTGGGACAGGGGTGCTGGCTACACCTTC. The rearrangement uses TRBV13 and TRBJ1-2; TRBD1 aligns across 10 bases. CDR1 and CDR2 from the germline V gene are PRHDT and FYEKMQ (reference sequence). CDR3 size: 15 residues. V shed 5 bases, J shed 7 bases, and the junction held 10 bases outside the gene matches.

The chain has TRBV27 and TRBJ2-5; perhaps TRBD1 as D (5 bases). V gave up 3 bases and J gave up 2 bases, with 16 bases separating them. Per the germline V gene, CDR1 is MNHEY and CDR2 is SMNVEV (reference sequence). This CDR3 has 16 residues. This CDR3 is CASSFTLGHAQETQYF. For the CDR3, the DNA is TGTGCCAGCAGTTTCACCCTCGGACACGCACAAGAGACCCAGTACTTC.

This chain links TRBV2 with TRBJ1-3; 7 bases agree with TRBD1. Germline V gene sequence: CDR1 SNHLY, CDR2 FYNNEI. Unmatched junction bases numbered 8, after V lost 6 bases and J lost 0 bases. The CDR3 is 16 amino acids. CDR3 protein: CASSPNDRVSGNTIYF. CDR3 DNA sequence: TGTGCCAGCAGCCCTAACGACAGGGTCTCTGGAAACACCATATATTTT.

This chain uses TRBV5-1 with TRBJ1-5; the D is unclear. Trimming took off 2 bases at V and 2 bases at J, with 11 bases between the two ends. Germline lookup yields CDR1 SGHRS and CDR2 YFSETQ. The CDR3 runs to 15 residues. CDR3 protein: CASSLGGGRNQPQHF. CDR3 DNA sequence: TGCGCCAGCAGCTTAGGAGGAGGGCGCAATCAGCCCCAGCATTTT.

The CDR3 sequence: CASSLVVAGGPYNEQFF. In DNA form, the CDR3 reads TGTGCCAGCAGCTTAGTGGTAGCGGGGGGGCCCTACAATGAGCAGTTCTTC. This sequence joins TRBV7-6 and TRBJ2-1, with 11 bases identical to TRBD2. The V gene end was trimmed by 1 base and the J gene end by 2 bases; junction bases not matched to a gene: 4. CDR3 size: 17 residues. Germline V gene lookup returns CDR1 SGHVS and CDR2 FNYEAQ.

The V call is TRBV11-2, the J call TRBJ2-7, with TRBD1 matching 9 bases. This CDR3 has 17 amino acids. Trimming cost V 1 base and J 4 bases; bases outside gene matches: 11. The germline V gene encodes CDR1 SGHAT and CDR2 FQNNGV. The CDR3: CASSLGGVTGGFYEQYF. As DNA, the CDR3 is TGTGCCAGCAGCTTAGGAGGTGTGACAGGGGGTTTTTACGAGCAGTACTTC.

The chain joins TRBV7-2 to TRBJ2-5; 9 bases agree with TRBD1. This CDR3 has 15 amino acids. Unmatched junction bases numbered 4, after V lost 1 base and J lost 4 bases. Germline CDR1 is SGHTA and CDR2 is FQGNSA. CDR3 residues: CASSLEGDRVETQYF. The CDR3 DNA sequence: TGTGCCAGCAGCTTAGAAGGGGACAGGGTAGAGACCCAGTACTTC.

This chain links TRBV11-3 with TRBJ2-1; 9 bases align to TRBD1. CDR1 is SGHNT and CDR2 is YENEEA in the germline V gene. V lost 4 bases and J lost 3; bases outside the gene matches: 4. CDR3 length: 15 amino acids. CDR3 amino acids: CASSSRDRVYNEQFF. The CDR3, as DNA: TGTGCCAGCAGCTCCCGGGACAGGGTCTACAATGAGCAGTTCTTC.

Only a few counts were recorded for this clone. This CDR3 is also generated by other DNA sequences in the sample. The V gene is TRBV11-3, the J gene TRBJ2-5, with 7 nucleotides matching TRBD1. V dropped 1 base and J dropped 4; count of bases not matched to a gene: 3. The CDR3 is 14 residues long. The germline CDR1 and CDR2 sequences are SGHNT and YENEEA. DNA for the CDR3: TGTGCCAGCAGCTTAGGTGCAGGGGGAGAGACCCAGTACTTC. Residues: CASSLGAGGETQYF.

The V and J genes are TRBV29-1 and TRBJ1-5; no firm D call. Germline CDR1 is SQVTM and CDR2 is ANQGSEA. This CDR3 is 15 amino acids long. Deletions cut 1 base from V and 5 bases from J, with 15 bases between. The CDR3 protein is CSVEVVGGNDQPQHF. The DNA of the CDR3 is TGCAGCGTTGAAGTGGTGGGAGGGAACGATCAGCCCCAGCATTTT. The variable domain in full, with the rest retrieved from reference TRBV29-1 and TRBJ1-5, is SAVISQKPSRDICQRGTSLTIQCQVDSQVTMMFWYRQQPGQSLTLIATANQGSEATYESGFVIDKFPISRPNLTFSTLTVSNMSPEDSSIYLCSVEVVGGNDQPQHFGDGTRLSIL.

The V gene is TRBV18, the J gene TRBJ2-1; D uncertain. Deletions cut 3 bases from V and 9 bases from J, with 15 bases between. CDR3 length: 14 amino acids. Germline-derived CDR1 and CDR2 are KGHSH and LQKENI. CDR3 bases: TGTGCCAGCTCACCGGCCGCCGGGTTGGGTGAGCAGTTCTTC. This codes for CASSPAAGLGEQFF.

The chain combines TRBV30 with TRBJ1-3, with 7 bases that match TRBD1. In germline, CDR1 is GTSNPN, CDR2 SVGIG (reference sequence). The CDR3 length is 12 residues. V lost 0 bases, J lost 7 bases, and 0 bases stayed unmatched. The CDR3 protein is CAWSVQGNTIYF. The CDR3 coding sequence is TGTGCCTGGAGTGTACAGGGGAACACCATATATTTT.

The J gene is TRBJ2-5, the V gene TRBV11-3, with D possibly matching TRBD1 (6 bases). With 2 bases removed from V and 4 bases from J, the gap between germline ends came to 14 bases. Looked up from germline, CDR1 is SGHNT and CDR2 is YENEEA. The CDR3 is 15 amino acids. CDR3 sequence: CASSLQGFEGETQYF. CDR3 DNA: TGTGCCAGCAGCTTACAGGGGTTTGAGGGAGAGACCCAGTACTTC. The full variable domain, with the rest looked up from reference TRBV11-3 and TRBJ2-5, is EAGVVQSPRYKIIEKKQPVAFWCNPISGHNTLYWYLQNLGQGPELLIRYENEEAVDDSQLPKDRFSAERLKGVDSTLKIQPAELGDSAVYLCASSLQGFEGETQYFGPGTRLLVL.

V gene TRBV30 combines with J gene TRBJ1-4; D is unclear. Trimming removed 1 base from V and 8 bases from J, with 8 bases in between. Germline-derived CDR1 and CDR2 are GTSNPN and SVGIG (reference sequence). The CDR3 length is 12 residues. The CDR3 spells CAWSGLEEKLFF. The CDR3 bases are TGTGCCTGGAGTGGGTTGGAGGAAAAACTGTTTTTT.

The V and J genes are TRBV5-1 and TRBJ2-2, with TRBD2 identical over 10 bases. With V trimmed by 3 bases and J by 8 bases, 10 bases remained unmatched. The CDR3 contains 16 residues. The germline V gene encodes CDR1 SGHRS and CDR2 YFSETQ. The CDR3 DNA reads TGCGCCAGCAGCTCACTTAGCGGGGGGTCCCGAGGGGAGCTGTTTTTT. Translated, it gives CASSSLSGGSRGELFF.

Written as DNA, the CDR3 is TGTGCCAGTACGAGACAGGAAAACTATGGCTACACCTTC. Amino acids: CASTRQENYGYTF. The chain combines TRBV19 with TRBJ1-2, with D tentatively TRBD1 (6 bases). V was shortened by 7 bases and J by 2 bases, with 11 bases between the two germline ends. The CDR3 runs 13 residues. The V gene's germline CDR1 is LNHDA and CDR2 SQIVND (reference sequence).